This T cell receptor (beta chain) is from a study of cytomegalovirus exposure and HLA in healthy donors. Study conclusions and caveats: For TCR beta chains, V- and J-gene trimming was later linked to a missense DCLRE1C variant. TCR beta sequences reportedly predicted most subjects' HLA-A and HLA-B alleles accurately.

Details on this clone: Its target is unknown.

V lost 5 bases to trimming and J lost 1 base; unmatched junction nucleotides: 9. The CDR3 has 17 residues. Per the germline V gene, CDR1 is MDHEN and CDR2 is SYDVKM. Primers included in the PCR were 60 Vbeta and 13 Jbeta primers. The repertoire was sequenced with immunoSEQ multiplex PCR; TCRdb's copy has only in-frame clones and lacks some. This table has around 190,000 clones, 81% appearing once. Healthy bone marrow donors made up the donors. This receptor was taken from a man aged 35 to 55 in good health and CMV-seropositive. Sequenced sample: PBMCs. V and J are TRBV28 and TRBJ2-3; 10 bases line up with TRBD2. The CDR3 sequence: CASSQSASGSGTDTQYF. CDR3 sequence (DNA): TGTGCCAGCAGTCAATCCGCTAGCGGGAGTGGCACAGATACGCAGTATTTT.